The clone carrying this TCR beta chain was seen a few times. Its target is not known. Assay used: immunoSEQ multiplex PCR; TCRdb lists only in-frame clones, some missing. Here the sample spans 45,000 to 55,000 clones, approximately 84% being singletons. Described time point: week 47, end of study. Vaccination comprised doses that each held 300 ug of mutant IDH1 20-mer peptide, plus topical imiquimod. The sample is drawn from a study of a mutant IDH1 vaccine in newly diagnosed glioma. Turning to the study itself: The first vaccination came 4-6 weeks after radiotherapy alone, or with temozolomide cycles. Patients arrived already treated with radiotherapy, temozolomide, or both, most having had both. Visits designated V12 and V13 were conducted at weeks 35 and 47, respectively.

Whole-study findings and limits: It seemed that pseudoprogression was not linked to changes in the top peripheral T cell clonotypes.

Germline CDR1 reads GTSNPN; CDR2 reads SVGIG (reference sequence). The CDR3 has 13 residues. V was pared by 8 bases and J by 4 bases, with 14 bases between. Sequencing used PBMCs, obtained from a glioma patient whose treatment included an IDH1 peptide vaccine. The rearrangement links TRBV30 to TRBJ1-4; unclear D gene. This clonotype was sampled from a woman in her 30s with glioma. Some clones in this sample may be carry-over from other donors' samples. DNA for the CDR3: TGTGCCGTCCTACCCCGAAGTAATGAAAAACTGTTTTTT. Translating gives CAVLPRSNEKLFF.